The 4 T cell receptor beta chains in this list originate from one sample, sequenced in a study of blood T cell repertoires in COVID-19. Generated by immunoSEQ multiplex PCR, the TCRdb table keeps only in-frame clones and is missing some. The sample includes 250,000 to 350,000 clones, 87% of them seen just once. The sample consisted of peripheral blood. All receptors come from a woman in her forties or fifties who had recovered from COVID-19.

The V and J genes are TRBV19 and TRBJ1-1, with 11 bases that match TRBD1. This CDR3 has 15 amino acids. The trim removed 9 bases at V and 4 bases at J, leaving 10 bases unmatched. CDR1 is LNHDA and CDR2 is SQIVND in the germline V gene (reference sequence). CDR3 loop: CASLDRGRVGTEAFF. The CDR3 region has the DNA TGTGCCAGCCTGGACAGGGGGCGAGTCGGCACTGAAGCTTTCTTT.

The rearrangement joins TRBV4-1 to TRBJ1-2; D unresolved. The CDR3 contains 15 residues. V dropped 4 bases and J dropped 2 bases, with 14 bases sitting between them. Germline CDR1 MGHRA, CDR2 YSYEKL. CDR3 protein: CASSPQIAENYGYTF. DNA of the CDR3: TGCGCCAGCAGCCCGCAAATAGCAGAGAACTATGGCTACACCTTC.

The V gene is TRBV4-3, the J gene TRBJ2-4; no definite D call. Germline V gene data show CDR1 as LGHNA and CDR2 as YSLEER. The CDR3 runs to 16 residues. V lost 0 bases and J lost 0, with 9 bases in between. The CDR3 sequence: CASSQDAQLAKNIQYF. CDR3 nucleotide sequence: TGCGCCAGCAGCCAAGATGCCCAACTAGCCAAAAACATTCAGTACTTC.

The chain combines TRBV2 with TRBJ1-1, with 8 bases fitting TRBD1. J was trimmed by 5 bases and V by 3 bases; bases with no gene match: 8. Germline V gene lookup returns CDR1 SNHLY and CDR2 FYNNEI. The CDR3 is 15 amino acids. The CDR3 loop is CASSDGTGGWTEAFF. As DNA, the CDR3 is TGTGCCAGCAGTGATGGGACAGGTGGGTGGACTGAAGCTTTCTTT.